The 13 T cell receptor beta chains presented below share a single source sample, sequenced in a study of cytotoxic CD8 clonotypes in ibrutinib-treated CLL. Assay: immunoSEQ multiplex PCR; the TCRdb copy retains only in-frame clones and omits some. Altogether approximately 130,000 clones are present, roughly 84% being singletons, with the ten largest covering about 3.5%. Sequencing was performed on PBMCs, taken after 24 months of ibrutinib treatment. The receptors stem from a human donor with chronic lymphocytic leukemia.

The CDR3 protein is CASSATASGGLPQHF. CDR3 DNA sequence: TGTGCCAGCAGCGCCACCGCCTCAGGTGGGTTGCCCCAGCATTTT. The chain recombines TRBV9 with TRBJ1-5, with D unresolved. The CDR3 length is 15 residues. Trimming shortened V by 3 bases and J by 9 bases, and 19 bases separated the two germline ends. Germline assignment: CDR1 SGDLS and CDR2 YYNGEE.

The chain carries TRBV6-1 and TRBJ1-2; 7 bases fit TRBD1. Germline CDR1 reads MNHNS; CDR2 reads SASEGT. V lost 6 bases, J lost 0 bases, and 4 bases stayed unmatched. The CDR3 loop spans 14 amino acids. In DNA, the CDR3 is TGTGCCAGCAGCATGGGACAGACTAACTATGGCTACACCTTC. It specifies CASSMGQTNYGYTF.

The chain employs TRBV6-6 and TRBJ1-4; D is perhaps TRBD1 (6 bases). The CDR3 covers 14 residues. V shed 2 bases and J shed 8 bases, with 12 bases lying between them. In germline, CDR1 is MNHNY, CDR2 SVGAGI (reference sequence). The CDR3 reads CASSYLPGEEKLFF. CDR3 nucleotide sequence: TGTGCCAGCAGTTACCTACCAGGGGAGGAAAAACTGTTTTTT.

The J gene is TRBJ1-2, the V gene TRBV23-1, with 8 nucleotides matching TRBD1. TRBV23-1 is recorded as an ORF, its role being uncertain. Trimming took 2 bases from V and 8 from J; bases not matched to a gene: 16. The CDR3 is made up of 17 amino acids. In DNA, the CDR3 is TGCGCCAGCAGTCAAACCGGACAGGGTGGACTCTCGGGAGGCTACACCTTC. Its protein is CASSQTGQGGLSGGYTF.

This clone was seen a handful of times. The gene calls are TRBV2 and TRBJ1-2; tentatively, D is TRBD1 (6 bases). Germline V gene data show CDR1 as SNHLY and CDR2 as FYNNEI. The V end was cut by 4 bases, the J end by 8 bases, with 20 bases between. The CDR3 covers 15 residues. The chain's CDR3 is CASSGQERVTEGYTF. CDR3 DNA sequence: TGTGCCAGCAGTGGACAGGAGCGCGTGACGGAGGGCTACACCTTC.

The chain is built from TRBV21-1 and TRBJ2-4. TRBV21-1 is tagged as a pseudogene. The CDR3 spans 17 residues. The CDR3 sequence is CASGKRSRGIAKNIQYF. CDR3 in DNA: TGTGCCAGCGGAAAACGATCGAGGGGAATCGCCAAAAACATTCAGTACTTC.

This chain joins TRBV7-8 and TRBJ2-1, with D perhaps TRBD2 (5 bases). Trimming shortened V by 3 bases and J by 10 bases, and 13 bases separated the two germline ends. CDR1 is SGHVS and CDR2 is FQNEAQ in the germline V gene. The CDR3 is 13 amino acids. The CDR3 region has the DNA TGTGCCAGCAGCTTGGATCGCCGGGGAGAGCAGTTCTTC. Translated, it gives CASSLDRRGEQFF.

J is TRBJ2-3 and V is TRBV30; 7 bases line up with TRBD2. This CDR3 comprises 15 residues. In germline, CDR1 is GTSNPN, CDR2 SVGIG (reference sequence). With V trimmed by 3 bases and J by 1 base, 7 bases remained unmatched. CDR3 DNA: TGTGCCTGGAGGGGTCTGGGGGGGGGCACAGATACGCAGTATTTT. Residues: CAWRGLGGGTDTQYF. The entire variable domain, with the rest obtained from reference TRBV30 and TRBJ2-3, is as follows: SQTIHQWPATLVQPVGSPLSLECTVEGTSNPNLYWYRQAAGRGLQLLFYSVGIGQISSEVPQNLSASRPQDRQFILSSKKLLLSDSGFYLCAWRGLGGGTDTQYFGPGTRLTVL.

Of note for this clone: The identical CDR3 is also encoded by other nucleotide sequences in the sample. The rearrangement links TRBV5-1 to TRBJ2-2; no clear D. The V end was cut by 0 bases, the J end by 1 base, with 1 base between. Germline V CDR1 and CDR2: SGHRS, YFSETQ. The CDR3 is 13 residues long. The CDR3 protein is CASSLGNTGELFF. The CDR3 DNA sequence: TGCGCCAGCAGCTTGGGGAACACCGGGGAGCTGTTTTTT. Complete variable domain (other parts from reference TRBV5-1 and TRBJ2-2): KAGVTQTPRYLIKTRGQQVTLSCSPISGHRSVSWYQQTPGQGLQFLFEYFSETQRNKGNFPGRFSGRQFSNSRSEMNVSTLELGDSALYLCASSLGNTGELFFGEGSRLTVL.

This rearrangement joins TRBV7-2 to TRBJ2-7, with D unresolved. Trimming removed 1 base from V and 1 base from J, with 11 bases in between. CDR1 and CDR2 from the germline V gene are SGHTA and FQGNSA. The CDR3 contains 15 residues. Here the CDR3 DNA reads TGTGCCAGCAGCTTAGTGTCACCCCGTTCCTACGAGCAGTACTTC. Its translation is CASSLVSPRSYEQYF.

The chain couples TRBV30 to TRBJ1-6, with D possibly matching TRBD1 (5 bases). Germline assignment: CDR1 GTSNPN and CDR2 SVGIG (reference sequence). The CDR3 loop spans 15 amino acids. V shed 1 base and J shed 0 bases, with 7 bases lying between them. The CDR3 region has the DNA TGTGCCTGGAGTGGGGGGAGCTCCTATAATTCACCCCTCCACTTT. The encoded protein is CAWSGGSSYNSPLHF.

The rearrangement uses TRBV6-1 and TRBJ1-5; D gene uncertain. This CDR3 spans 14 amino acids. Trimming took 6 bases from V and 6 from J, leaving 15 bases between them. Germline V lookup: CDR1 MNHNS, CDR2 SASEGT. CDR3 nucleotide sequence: TGTGCCAGCAGCCGGGCGGGGTGGAGTCAGCCCCAGCATTTT. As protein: CASSRAGWSQPQHF.

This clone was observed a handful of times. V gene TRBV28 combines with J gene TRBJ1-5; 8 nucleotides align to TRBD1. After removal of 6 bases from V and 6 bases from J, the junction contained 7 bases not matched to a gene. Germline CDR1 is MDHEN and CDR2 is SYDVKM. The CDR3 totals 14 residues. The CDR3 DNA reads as TGTGCCAGCAGACTGACAGGGGAAGGTCAGCCCCAGCATTTT. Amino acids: CASRLTGEGQPQHF.